Listed here are 27 T cell receptor beta chains from one sample, sequenced in a study of CD8 T cells in ankylosing spondylitis. TCRdb fed the 5' RACE reads into MiXCR, producing one record per CDR3 protein. This sample has around 330,000 distinct CDR3 sequences, with around a tenth found just once. Sequenced input: blood, either unsorted or a sorted T cell fraction (not recorded which). These receptors were obtained from a female donor with ankylosing spondylitis or in good health (not recorded which).

The gene calls are TRBV2 and TRBJ2-7; D call uncertain. CDR1 is SNHLY, CDR2 FYNNEI, per germline. Trimming took off 3 bases at V and 7 bases at J, with 7 bases between the two ends. The CDR3 runs to 11 residues. The CDR3 DNA reads as TGTGCCAGCAGTGAGGTTCGGGAGCAGTACTTC. It yields the protein CASSEVREQYF.

This clonotype came up a few times. The chain carries TRBV20-1 and TRBJ1-1, with 7 bases identical to TRBD1. V gave up 8 bases and J gave up 1 base; unmatched junction bases: 10. CDR1 and CDR2 (germline): DFQATT, SNEGSKA (reference sequence). CDR3 length: 14 amino acids. The CDR3 region has the DNA TGCAGTCAACCCGGGGCAGGGGGGAACACTGAAGCTTTCTTT. Translation gives CSQPGAGGNTEAFF.

In this sample, this clonotype turned up a few times. The chain combines TRBV5-1 with TRBJ2-1; TRBD1 matches at 7 bases. Germline CDR1 is SGHRS and CDR2 is YFSETQ. Trimming took 0 bases from V and 12 from J; bases not matched to a gene: 3. There are 12 residues in the CDR3. The CDR3 nucleotides read TGCGCCAGCAGCTTGGGACAGGGTGTGCAGTTCTTC. Its translation: CASSLGQGVQFF. The whole variable domain, remainder taken from reference TRBV5-1 and TRBJ2-1, is KAGVTQTPRYLIKTRGQQVTLSCSPISGHRSVSWYQQTPGQGLQFLFEYFSETQRNKGNFPGRFSGRQFSNSRSEMNVSTLELGDSALYLCASSLGQGVQFFGPGTRLTVL.

In this sample, this clonotype turned up many times. V gene TRBV28 combines with J gene TRBJ2-7; D remains unclear. This CDR3 region has 11 residues. CDR1 MDHEN and CDR2 SYDVKM come from the germline V gene. V lost 7 bases and J lost 7, with 11 bases in between. CDR3 residues: CASTTDVEQYF. The CDR3 nucleotides are TGTGCCAGCACAACGGACGTAGAGCAGTACTTC.

This clonotype has more than one count but fewer than ten. The chain links TRBV4-3 to TRBJ2-1; D call uncertain. Trimming pared 0 bases from V and 4 bases from J, leaving 10 bases between. Germline CDR1 LGHNA, CDR2 YSLEER. The CDR3 consists of 15 residues. DNA of the CDR3: TGCGCCAGCAGCCAAGATATGCTGGGATACAATGAGCAGTTCTTC. This encodes CASSQDMLGYNEQFF.

Concerning this clonotype: The junction departs from germline at one end; a sequencing error may be responsible. The chain links TRBV20-1 to TRBJ2-1; 8 bases match TRBD2. Germline-derived CDR1 and CDR2 are DFQATT and SNEGSKA (reference sequence). The length of the CDR3 is 17 residues. This chain's CDR3 is CCARLNLAGHGYNEQFF. The CDR3, as DNA: TGCTGTGCTAGATTGAATTTAGCGGGGCACGGGTACAATGAGCAGTTCTTC.

Ten or more counts support this clonotype. The chain is built from TRBV28 and TRBJ1-3; D not resolved. This CDR3 is 14 amino acids long. Trimming took 10 bases from V and 0 from J, leaving 13 bases between them. In germline, CDR1 is MDHEN, CDR2 SYDVKM. The CDR3 protein is CATISFFSGNTIYF. The CDR3 DNA sequence: TGTGCCACCATCAGCTTCTTCTCTGGAAACACCATATATTTT. The whole variable domain, remainder taken from reference TRBV28 and TRBJ1-3, is DVKVTQSSRYLVKRTGEKVFLECVQDMDHENMFWYRQDPGLGLRLIYFSYDVKMKEKGDIPEGYSVSREKKERFSLILESASTNQTSMYLCATISFFSGNTIYFGEGSWLTVV.

The chain combines TRBV3-1 with TRBJ2-2; D uncertain. Trimming removed 1 base at V and 4 bases at J, with 4 bases between. CDR3 length: 13 amino acids. Germline CDR1 reads LGHDT; CDR2 reads YNNKEL (reference sequence). CDR3 loop: CASSQVGTGELFF. For the CDR3, the DNA is TGTGCCAGCAGCCAAGTGGGCACCGGGGAGCTGTTTTTT.

This clonotype was counted ten times or more. V is TRBV20-1 and J is TRBJ2-7; 7 positions agree with TRBD2. The CDR3 has 13 amino acids. Germline V gives CDR1 DFQATT, CDR2 SNEGSKA (reference sequence). The V segment lost 7 bases and the J segment 7 bases; nucleotides outside the gene matches: 13. CDR3 sequence reads: CSVPAGNSGEQYF. CDR3 in DNA: TGCAGTGTTCCAGCGGGGAATTCGGGGGAGCAGTACTTC.

The chain combines TRBV5-1 with TRBJ2-7; TRBD1 agrees at 9 bases. Per germline, CDR1 SGHRS and CDR2 YFSETQ. The junction had 6 bases not matched to a gene; V was cut back by 4 bases and J by 4 bases. The length of the CDR3 is 14 residues. The CDR3 DNA sequence: TGCGCCAGCAGCCCCGGGGACAGGGAATACGAGCAGTACTTC. This encodes CASSPGDREYEQYF.

This clonotype was detected only once. At one end the junction does not follow the germline gene, possibly because of a read error. The rearrangement joins TRBV20-1 to TRBJ2-5; D is unresolved. From germline, CDR1 is DFQATT and CDR2 SNEGSKA (reference sequence). The CDR3 has 10 residues. In nucleotides, the CDR3 is TGCAGTGCTAGGAGAGAGTCCCAGTACTTC. Protein: CSARRESQYF.

There are many counts of this clonotype. J is TRBJ2-1 and V is TRBV11-2; 11 nucleotides agree with TRBD2. The V gene end was trimmed by 4 bases and the J gene end by 0 bases; junction bases not matched to a gene: 8. CDR3 length equals 18 residues. Germline V gene lookup returns CDR1 SGHAT and CDR2 FQNNGV. The chain's CDR3 is CASSSPGLAVSSYNEQFF. CDR3 nucleotides: TGTGCCAGCAGCTCACCGGGACTAGCGGTTAGCTCCTACAATGAGCAGTTCTTC.

Notes on this clonotype: Mismatch with germline at one junction end may stem from a read error. The chain employs TRBV7-2 and TRBJ2-7; 8 positions match TRBD1. CDR1 and CDR2 (germline): SGHTA, FQGNSA. This CDR3 has 15 amino acids. The CDR3 nucleotides are TGTGCCAGCAGCCGTACGGGACAGGCAACCTACGAGCAGTCCTTC. Translated: CASSRTGQATYEQSF.

This clonotype has at least ten counts. The DNA is omitted, as the CDR3 cannot be located on it reliably, and the CDR3 follows TCRdb's listing. V usage is TRBV5-5 and J usage is TRBJ1-1; the D call TRBD1 from the table was never checked on the DNA. The germline V gene encodes CDR1 SGHKS and CDR2 YYEKEE (reference sequence). The CDR3 spans 16 residues, counting both ends. The CDR3 here is CASILDRGGKNTEAFF.

In its sample, this clonotype was seen many times. This chain links TRBV5-5 with TRBJ2-5; D not certain. V was shortened by 4 bases and J by 2 bases, with 9 bases between the two germline ends. CDR3 length: 13 residues. Per germline, CDR1 SGHKS and CDR2 YYEKEE (reference sequence). The CDR3 nucleotides are TGTGCCAGCAGCCGGACCTCACAAGAGACCCAGTACTTC. Translated, it gives CASSRTSQETQYF.

The sample holds many counts of this clonotype. The rearrangement links TRBV6-5 to TRBJ1-1; maybe TRBD1 (6 bases). The CDR3 length is 17 residues. Germline V gene lookup returns CDR1 MNHEY and CDR2 SVGAGI. The V gene lost 2 bases and the J gene lost 7 bases, with 23 bases spanning the gap. CDR3 sequence: CASSYRGAPRGAVEAFF. The CDR3 nucleotides read TGTGCCAGCAGTTACCGGGGGGCCCCAAGAGGGGCTGTTGAAGCTTTCTTT.

This clonotype was seen a few times. The chain recombines TRBV6-2 or TRBV6-3 with TRBJ1-6; 8 bases align to TRBD1. J gave up 5 bases and V 6 bases, and 9 bases lay outside the gene matches. CDR3 length equals 16 residues. Per the germline V gene, CDR1 is MNHEY and CDR2 is SVGEGT. The CDR3 nucleotides are TGTGCCAGCAGCAGCCTGGGGACAGGCAATAATTCACCCCTCCACTTT. Residues: CASSSLGTGNNSPLHF.

Many counts were recorded for this clonotype. The V call is TRBV5-1, the J call TRBJ2-3; TRBD2 is a possible D gene (5 bases). Trimming removed 4 bases at V and 2 bases at J, with 11 bases between. The CDR3 has 14 amino acids. Germline V gene sequence: CDR1 SGHRS, CDR2 YFSETQ. The CDR3 sequence: CASSRRLSTDTQYF. CDR3 nucleotide sequence: TGCGCCAGCAGCAGGAGGTTGTCCACAGATACGCAGTATTTT.

This chain connects TRBV5-1 to TRBJ2-1; 13 positions agree with TRBD2. CDR3 length equals 16 residues. The germline gives CDR1 SGHRS, CDR2 YFSETQ. Trimming at V came to 1 base and at J to 8 bases, leaving 6 bases not matched to a gene. This chain's CDR3 is CASSLPRTSGSYEQFF. CDR3 sequence (DNA): TGCGCCAGCAGCTTGCCGAGGACTAGCGGGAGTTATGAGCAGTTCTTC.

Details on this clonotype: This may be a read error, as it is one base from a much larger clone. The rearrangement joins TRBV10-3 to TRBJ2-3; 8 bases map to TRBD2. Germline values: CDR1 ENHRY, CDR2 SYGVKD. The CDR3 length is 18 residues. V shed 6 bases and J 0 bases; nucleotides not matched to a gene: 14. The DNA for the CDR3 is TGTGCCATCAGCGCCTCTAGCGGGTTCTTAGCTAGCACAGATACGCAGTATTTT. It specifies CAISASSGFLASTDTQYF.

This clonotype showed up many times. V usage is TRBV12-3 or TRBV12-4 and J usage is TRBJ1-2, with 7 bases identical to TRBD1. V shed 3 bases, J shed 5 bases, and the junction held 6 bases outside the gene matches. The CDR3 loop spans 14 amino acids. CDR3 nucleotide sequence: TGTGCCAGCAGTTTCCGGGACAGAGTATATGGCTACACCTTC. It is translated as CASSFRDRVYGYTF.

This clonotype was recorded many times. J is TRBJ1-1 and V is TRBV29-1; possibly TRBD1 for D (6 bases). Deletions cut 6 bases from V and 0 bases from J, with 11 bases between. Germline-derived CDR1 and CDR2 are SQVTM and ANQGSEA. This CDR3 comprises 13 residues. As DNA, the CDR3 is TGCAGCGTCGAGACAGGAATGAACACTGAAGCTTTCTTT. Translation: CSVETGMNTEAFF.

This clonotype has a count of ten or more. The chain combines TRBV7-2 with TRBJ2-7; no reliable D call. Germline V lookup: CDR1 SGHTA, CDR2 FQGNSA. The CDR3 contains 14 residues. Trimming removed 6 bases from V and 2 bases from J, with 14 bases in between. CDR3 sequence reads: CASRLTVTTYEQYF. The CDR3 region has the DNA TGTGCCAGCAGGCTAACAGTCACCACCTACGAGCAGTACTTC.

This clonotype appeared many times. CDR3 loop: CSARDTGLGDYNEQFF. CDR3 nucleotides: TGCAGTGCTAGAGATACGGGACTAGGGGACTACAATGAGCAGTTCTTC. The gene calls are TRBV20-1 and TRBJ2-1, with TRBD2 matching 8 bases. Trimming cost V 0 bases and J 3 bases; bases outside gene matches: 7. CDR3 size: 16 residues. Germline V gives CDR1 DFQATT, CDR2 SNEGSKA (reference sequence).

In its sample, this clonotype was seen many times. V is TRBV27 and J is TRBJ2-1; 7 bases agree with TRBD2. J lost 3 bases, V lost 3 bases, and 8 bases had no gene match. The CDR3 extends over 16 amino acids. Per germline, CDR1 MNHEY and CDR2 SMNVEV (reference sequence). The DNA for the CDR3 is TGTGCCAGCAGTTTCTTGGGAGGGGTCAACTACAATGAGCAGTTCTTC. Translated: CASSFLGGVNYNEQFF.

About this clonotype: This may come from a read error, since a much larger clone is one base off. This chain uses TRBV20-1 with TRBJ2-3, with TRBD2 matching over 8 bases. Germline assignment: CDR1 DFQATT and CDR2 SNEGSKA (reference sequence). The CDR3 consists of 17 residues. After removal of 0 bases from V and 6 bases from J, the junction contained 14 bases not matched to a gene. The CDR3 region has the DNA TGCAGTGCTAGAGACCGAGCGGGGGCCGGACTGGTGGATACGCAGTATTTT. It encodes CSARDRAGAGLVDTQYF.

The V gene is TRBV7-9, the J gene TRBJ2-3, with D unclear. Germline V gene data show CDR1 as SEHNR and CDR2 as FQNEAQ (reference sequence). The V and J ends lost 0 bases and 3 bases respectively, with 7 bases between them. This CDR3 comprises 14 residues. Here the CDR3 reads CASSLAARTDTQYF. In DNA, the CDR3 is TGTGCCAGCAGCTTAGCCGCTCGAACAGATACGCAGTATTTT.